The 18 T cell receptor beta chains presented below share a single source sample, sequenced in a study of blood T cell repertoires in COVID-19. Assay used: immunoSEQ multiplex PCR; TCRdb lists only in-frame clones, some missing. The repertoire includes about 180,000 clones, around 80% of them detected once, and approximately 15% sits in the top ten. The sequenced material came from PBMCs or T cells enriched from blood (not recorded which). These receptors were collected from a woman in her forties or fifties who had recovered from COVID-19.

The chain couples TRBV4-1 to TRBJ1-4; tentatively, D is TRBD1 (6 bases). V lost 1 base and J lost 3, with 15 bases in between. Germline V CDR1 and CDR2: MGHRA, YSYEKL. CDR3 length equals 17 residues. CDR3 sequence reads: CASSQGGGRDPNEKLFF. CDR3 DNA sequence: TGCGCCAGCAGCCAAGGTGGGGGCAGGGACCCTAATGAAAAACTGTTTTTT.

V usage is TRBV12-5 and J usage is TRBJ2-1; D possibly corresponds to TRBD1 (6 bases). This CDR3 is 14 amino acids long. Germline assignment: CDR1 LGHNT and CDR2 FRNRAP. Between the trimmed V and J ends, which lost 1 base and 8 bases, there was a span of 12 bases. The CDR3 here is CASGLGDIKDEQFF. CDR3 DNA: TGTGCTAGTGGTTTGGGGGACATCAAGGATGAGCAGTTCTTC.

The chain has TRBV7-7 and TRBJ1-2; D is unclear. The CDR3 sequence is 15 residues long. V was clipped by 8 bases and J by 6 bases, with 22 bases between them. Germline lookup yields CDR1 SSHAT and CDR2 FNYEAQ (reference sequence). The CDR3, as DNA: TGTGCCAGCTTCTCCCCCGAGGGCAAAAGGGATGGCTACACCTTC. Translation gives CASFSPEGKRDGYTF.

As DNA, the CDR3 is TGTGCCAGCAGCCAAGATTCCGGGACTAGTCTCTCCTACGAGCAGTACTTC. It yields the protein CASSQDSGTSLSYEQYF. J is TRBJ2-7 and V is TRBV3-1 (or the pseudogene TRBV3-2); 8 bases match TRBD2. The junction had 7 bases not matched to a gene; V was cut back by 0 bases and J by 0 bases. CDR3 size: 17 residues. Germline V lookup: CDR1 LGHDT, CDR2 YNNKEL (reference sequence).

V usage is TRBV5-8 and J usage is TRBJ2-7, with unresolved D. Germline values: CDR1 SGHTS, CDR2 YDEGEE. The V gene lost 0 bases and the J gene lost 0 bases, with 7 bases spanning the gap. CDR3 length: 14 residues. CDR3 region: CASSLAQNSYEQYF. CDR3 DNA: TGTGCCAGCAGCTTGGCTCAGAACTCCTACGAGCAGTACTTC.

The CDR3 is CASSLAGARTGNTIYF. For the CDR3, the DNA is TGTGCCAGCAGTTTGGCGGGGGCGCGAACTGGAAACACCATATATTTT. The V call is TRBV28, the J call TRBJ1-3, with D possibly being TRBD1 (6 bases). The CDR3 covers 16 residues. Trimming took 3 bases from V and 2 from J, leaving 14 bases between them. Germline loops: CDR1 MDHEN, CDR2 SYDVKM.

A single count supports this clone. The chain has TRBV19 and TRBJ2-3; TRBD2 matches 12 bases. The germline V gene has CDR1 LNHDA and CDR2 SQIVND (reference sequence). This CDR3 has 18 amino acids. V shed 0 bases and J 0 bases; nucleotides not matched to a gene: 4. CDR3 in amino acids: CASSIEFGLAGSTDTQYF. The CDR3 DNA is TGTGCCAGTAGTATAGAATTTGGACTAGCGGGAAGCACAGATACGCAGTATTTT.

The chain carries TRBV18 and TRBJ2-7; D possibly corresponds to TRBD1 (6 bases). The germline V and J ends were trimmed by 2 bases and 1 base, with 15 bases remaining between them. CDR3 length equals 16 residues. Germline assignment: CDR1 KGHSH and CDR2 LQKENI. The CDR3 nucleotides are TGTGCCAGCTCACCAAGGACCAGGGGATCATCCTACGAGCAGTACTTC. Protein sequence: CASSPRTRGSSYEQYF.

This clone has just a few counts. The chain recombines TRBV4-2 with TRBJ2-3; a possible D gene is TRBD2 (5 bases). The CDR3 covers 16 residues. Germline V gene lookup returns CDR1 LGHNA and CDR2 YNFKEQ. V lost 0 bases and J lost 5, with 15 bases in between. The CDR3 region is CASSQDTRESLDTQYF. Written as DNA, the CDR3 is TGTGCCAGCAGCCAAGATACACGGGAAAGCTTAGATACGCAGTATTTT.

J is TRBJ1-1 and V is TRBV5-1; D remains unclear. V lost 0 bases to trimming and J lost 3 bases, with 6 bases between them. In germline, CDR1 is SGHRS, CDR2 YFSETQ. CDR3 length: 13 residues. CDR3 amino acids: CASSLELDTEAFF. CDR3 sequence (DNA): TGCGCCAGCAGCTTGGAACTTGACACTGAAGCTTTCTTT. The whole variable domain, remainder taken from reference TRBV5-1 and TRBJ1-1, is KAGVTQTPRYLIKTRGQQVTLSCSPISGHRSVSWYQQTPGQGLQFLFEYFSETQRNKGNFPGRFSGRQFSNSRSEMNVSTLELGDSALYLCASSLELDTEAFFGQGTRLTVV.

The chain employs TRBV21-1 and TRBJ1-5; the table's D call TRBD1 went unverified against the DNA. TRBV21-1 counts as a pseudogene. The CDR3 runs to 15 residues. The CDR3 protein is CASSKGRGSNQPQHF. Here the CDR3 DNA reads TGTGCCAGCAGCAAGGGCAGGGGGAGCAATCAGCCCCAGCATTTT.

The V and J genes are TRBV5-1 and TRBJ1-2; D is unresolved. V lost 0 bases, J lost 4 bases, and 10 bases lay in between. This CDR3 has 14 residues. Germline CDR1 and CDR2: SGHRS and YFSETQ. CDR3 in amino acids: CASSLEAALYGYTF. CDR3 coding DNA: TGCGCCAGCAGCTTGGAAGCGGCCCTCTATGGCTACACCTTC.

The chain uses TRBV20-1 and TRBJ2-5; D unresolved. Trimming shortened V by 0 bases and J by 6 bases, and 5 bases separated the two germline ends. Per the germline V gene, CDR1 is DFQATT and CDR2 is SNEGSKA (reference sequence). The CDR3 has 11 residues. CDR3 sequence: CSARDQKTQYF. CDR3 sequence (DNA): TGCAGTGCTAGAGATCAGAAGACCCAGTACTTC.

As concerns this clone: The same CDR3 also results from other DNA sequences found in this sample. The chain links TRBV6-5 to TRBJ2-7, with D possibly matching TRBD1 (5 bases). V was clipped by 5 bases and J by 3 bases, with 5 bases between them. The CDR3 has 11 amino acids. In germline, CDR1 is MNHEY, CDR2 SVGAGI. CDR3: CASSRGYEQYF. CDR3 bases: TGTGCCAGCAGTAGGGGCTACGAGCAGTACTTC.

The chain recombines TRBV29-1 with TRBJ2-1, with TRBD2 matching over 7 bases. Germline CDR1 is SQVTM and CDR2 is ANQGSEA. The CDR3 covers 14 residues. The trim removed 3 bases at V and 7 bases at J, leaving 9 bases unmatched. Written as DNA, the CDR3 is TGCAGCGTTGATAAGAGACTAGCACGAAATGAGCAGTTCTTC. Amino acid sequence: CSVDKRLARNEQFF.

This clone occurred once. In DNA form, the CDR3 reads TGCGCCAGCAACAGGGACCGTAACAATGAGCAGTTCTTC. Its protein product is CASNRDRNNEQFF. This chain connects TRBV5-1 to TRBJ2-1, with a possible D match to TRBD1 (6 bases). This CDR3 contains 13 residues. Germline V CDR1 and CDR2: SGHRS, YFSETQ. The V gene lost 6 bases and the J gene lost 5 bases, with 12 bases spanning the gap.

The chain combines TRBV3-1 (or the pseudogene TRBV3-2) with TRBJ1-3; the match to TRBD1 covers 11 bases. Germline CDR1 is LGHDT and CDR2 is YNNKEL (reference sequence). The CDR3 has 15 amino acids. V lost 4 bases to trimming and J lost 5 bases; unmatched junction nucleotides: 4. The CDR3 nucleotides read TGTGCCAGCAGCCTTGGGACAGGGGGAAGAAACACCATATATTTT. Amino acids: CASSLGTGGRNTIYF.

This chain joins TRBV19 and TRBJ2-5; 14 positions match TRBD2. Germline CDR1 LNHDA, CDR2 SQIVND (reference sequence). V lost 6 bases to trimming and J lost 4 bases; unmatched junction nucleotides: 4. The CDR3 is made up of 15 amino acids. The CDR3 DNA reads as TGTGCCAGTAGGCGACTAGCGGGAGGGATAGAGACCCAGTACTTC. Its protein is CASRRLAGGIETQYF.